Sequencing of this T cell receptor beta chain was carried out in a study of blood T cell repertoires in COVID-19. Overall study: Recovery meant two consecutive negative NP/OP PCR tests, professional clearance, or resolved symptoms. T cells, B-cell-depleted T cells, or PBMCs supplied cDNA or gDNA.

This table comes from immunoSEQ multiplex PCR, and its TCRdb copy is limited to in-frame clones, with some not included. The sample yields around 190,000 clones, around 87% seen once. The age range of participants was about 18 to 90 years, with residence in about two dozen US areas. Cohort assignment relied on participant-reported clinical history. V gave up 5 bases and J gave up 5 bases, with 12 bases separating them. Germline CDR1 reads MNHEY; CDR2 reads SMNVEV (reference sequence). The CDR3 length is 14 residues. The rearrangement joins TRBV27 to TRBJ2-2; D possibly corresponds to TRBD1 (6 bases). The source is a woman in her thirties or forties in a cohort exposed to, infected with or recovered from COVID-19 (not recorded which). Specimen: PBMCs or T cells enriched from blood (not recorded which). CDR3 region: CASSAHRETGELFF. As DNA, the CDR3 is TGTGCCAGCAGTGCCCACAGGGAGACCGGGGAGCTGTTTTTT.